This is a list of T cell receptor beta chains from one sample in a study of shared clonotypes between healthy human individuals. TCRdb's table, derived via immunoSEQ multiplex PCR, lists solely in-frame clones and lacks some. The data contain more than 2,000,000 clones, roughly nine tenths of them singletons. Sequenced input: naive CD4+ T cells sorted from blood. The receptors shown here come from a man aged 18 to 30 in good health. CDR3s include the opening cysteine and the closing phenylalanine or tryptophan. A D gene is named only where the DNA matches it firmly.

V gene,J gene,D gene,CDR3 DNA,CDR3 protein
TRBV30,TRBJ1-5,-,TGTGCCTGGTCGGCGGAGAGATATAGCAATCAGCCCCAGCATTTT,CAWSAERYSNQPQHF
TRBV5-1,TRBJ2-7,-,TGCGCCAGCAGCTCCCGGGACAATAGCGAGCAGTACTTC,CASSSRDNSEQYF
TRBV2,TRBJ1-6,-,TGTGCCAGCAGTTTCACAGGGTCTTCACCCCTCCACTTT,CASSFTGSSPLHF
TRBV18,TRBJ2-5,-,TGTGCCAGCTCACCGGTAGACCAAGAGACCCAGTACTTC,CASSPVDQETQYF
TRBV12-5,TRBJ1-1,TRBD1,TGTGCTAGTGGTTGGGGACCGGACAGGGGAGTGGGGAACACTGAAGCTTTCTTT,CASGWGPDRGVGNTEAFF
TRBV6-6,TRBJ2-5,-,TGTGCCAGCAGTCTGACAGTAGAGACCCAGTACTTC,CASSLTVETQYF
TRBV7-3,TRBJ1-1,TRBD1,TGTGCCAGCAGCTCCGGACAGGCGTGGGGCACTGAAGCTTTCTTT,CASSSGQAWGTEAFF
TRBV25-1,TRBJ2-2,-,TGTGCCAGCAGTGACGGATTCTTCACCGGGGAGCTGTTTTTT,CASSDGFFTGELFF
TRBV5-4,TRBJ2-5,TRBD2,TGTGCCAGCAGCTTGGCCAAGACTAGCGGGGAAGAGACCCAGTACTTC,CASSLAKTSGEETQYF
TRBV7-2,TRBJ2-5,TRBD2,TGTGCCAGCAGCCTTAGCGGGAGTTGGCAAGAGACCCAGTACTTC,CASSLSGSWQETQYF